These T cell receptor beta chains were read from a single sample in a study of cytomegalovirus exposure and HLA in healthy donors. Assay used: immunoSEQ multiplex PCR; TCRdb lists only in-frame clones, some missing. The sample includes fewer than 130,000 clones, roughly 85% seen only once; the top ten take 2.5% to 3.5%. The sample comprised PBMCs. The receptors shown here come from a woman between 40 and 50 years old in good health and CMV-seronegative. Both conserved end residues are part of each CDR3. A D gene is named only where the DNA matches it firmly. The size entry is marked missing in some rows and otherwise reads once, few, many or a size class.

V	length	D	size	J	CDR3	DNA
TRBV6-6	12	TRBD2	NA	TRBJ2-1	CASRPAGDEQFF	TGTGCCAGCAGACCAGCGGGAGATGAGCAGTTCTTC
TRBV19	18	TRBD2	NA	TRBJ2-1	CASRGGRAAESSYNEQFF	TGTGCCAGTAGGGGCGGGAGGGCCGCCGAGAGCTCCTACAATGAGCAGTTCTTC
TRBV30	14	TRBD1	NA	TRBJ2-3	CAWSVGQGPDTQYF	TGTGCCTGGAGTGTAGGACAGGGACCAGATACGCAGTATTTT
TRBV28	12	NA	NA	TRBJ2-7	CASSLYAYEQYF	TGTGCCAGCAGTTTGTACGCCTACGAGCAGTACTTC
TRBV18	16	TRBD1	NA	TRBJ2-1	CASSPGGTGVRNEQFF	TGTGCCAGCTCACCGGGCGGGACAGGGGTGAGGAATGAGCAGTTCTTC
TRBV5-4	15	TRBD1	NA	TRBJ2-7	CASSLGTGVRYEQYF	TGTGCCAGCAGCCTAGGGACAGGGGTGAGGTACGAGCAGTACTTC
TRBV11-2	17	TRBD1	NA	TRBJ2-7	CASSFGLTGGASYEQYF	TGTGCCAGCAGCTTCGGATTGACAGGGGGTGCCTCCTACGAGCAGTACTTC
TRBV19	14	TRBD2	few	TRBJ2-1	CASSTSGYYNEQFF	TGTGCCAGTAGTACTAGCGGGTACTACAATGAGCAGTTCTTC
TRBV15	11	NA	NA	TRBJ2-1	CATSRGAEQFF	TGTGCCACCAGCAGAGGGGCTGAGCAGTTCTTC
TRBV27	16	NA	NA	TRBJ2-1	CASKTFLTRYGNEQFF	TGTGCCAGCAAAACCTTCCTGACTAGGTATGGCAATGAGCAGTTCTTC
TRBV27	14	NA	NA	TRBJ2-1	CASTRRSSYNEQFF	TGTGCCAGCACCCGACGGAGCTCCTACAATGAGCAGTTCTTC
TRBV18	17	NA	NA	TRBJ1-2	CASSPSRGRGANYGYTF	TGTGCCAGCTCACCTTCGCGAGGGAGGGGAGCTAACTATGGCTACACCTTC
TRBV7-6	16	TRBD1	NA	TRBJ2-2	CASSLEGTGYTGELFF	TGTGCCAGCAGCTTAGAGGGGACAGGATACACCGGGGAGCTGTTTTTT
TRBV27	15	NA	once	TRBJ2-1	CASSLGGAAYNEQFF	TGTGCCAGCTCTTTAGGGGGGGCAGCCTACAATGAGCAGTTCTTC
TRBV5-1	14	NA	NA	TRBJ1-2	CASSTTQGSYGYTF	TGCGCCAGCAGCACAACCCAGGGCAGCTATGGCTACACCTTC
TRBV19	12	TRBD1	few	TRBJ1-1	CASKRTGIEAFF	TGTGCCAGCAAAAGGACAGGGATTGAAGCTTTCTTT
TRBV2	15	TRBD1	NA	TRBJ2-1	CASSGGQGFGDEQFF	TGTGCCAGCAGTGGGGGACAGGGGTTCGGAGATGAGCAGTTCTTC
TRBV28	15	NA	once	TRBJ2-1	CASSLAGGHVDEQFF	TGTGCCAGCAGCCTTGCCGGGGGTCACGTCGATGAGCAGTTCTTC
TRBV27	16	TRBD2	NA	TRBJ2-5	CASRPISGSAWETQYF	TGTGCCAGCAGACCTATTAGCGGGAGCGCGTGGGAGACCCAGTACTTC
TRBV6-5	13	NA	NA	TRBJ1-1	CASSHHRDTEAFF	TGTGCCAGCAGTCACCACAGGGATACTGAAGCTTTCTTT
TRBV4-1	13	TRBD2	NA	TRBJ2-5	CASSQGGGETQYF	TGCGCCAGCAGCCAAGGGGGGGGAGAGACCCAGTACTTC
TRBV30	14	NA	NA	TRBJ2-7	CAWSVGQGPYEQYF	TGTGCCTGGAGTGTAGGGCAGGGTCCGTACGAGCAGTACTTC
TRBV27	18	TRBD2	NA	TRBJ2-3	CASTSPPVSGPSTDTQYF	TGTGCCAGCACCTCCCCCCCTGTTAGCGGGCCAAGCACAGATACGCAGTATTTT
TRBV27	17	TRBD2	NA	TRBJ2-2	CASNSFPGTRGPGELFF	TGTGCCAGCAACTCTTTCCCCGGGACTAGAGGTCCCGGGGAGCTGTTTTTT
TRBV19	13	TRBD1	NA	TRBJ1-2	CASSIRTGDGYTF	TGTGCCAGTAGTATTCGGACAGGGGATGGCTACACCTTC
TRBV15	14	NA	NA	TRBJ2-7	CATSRDRSQGEQYF	TGTGCCACCAGCAGAGATAGGTCGCAGGGCGAGCAGTACTTC
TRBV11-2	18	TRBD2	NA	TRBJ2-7	CASSLVASGRALPYEQYF	TGTGCCAGCAGCTTAGTGGCTAGCGGGAGGGCCCTCCCCTACGAGCAGTACTTC
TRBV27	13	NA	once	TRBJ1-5	CASSYRDNQPQHF	TGTGCCAGCTCCTACAGGGACAATCAGCCCCAGCATTTT
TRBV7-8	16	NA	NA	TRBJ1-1	CASSLVSPENPTEAFF	TGTGCCAGCAGCTTAGTCTCTCCCGAGAATCCCACTGAAGCTTTCTTT
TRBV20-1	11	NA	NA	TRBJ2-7	CSARQGYEQYF	TGCAGTGCTAGACAGGGTTACGAGCAGTACTTC
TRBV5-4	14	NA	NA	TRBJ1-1	CASSLLGGGREAFF	TGTGCCAGCAGCTTGCTAGGCGGGGGGCGGGAAGCTTTCTTT
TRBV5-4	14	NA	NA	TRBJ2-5	CASSLDPSGETQYF	TGTGCCAGCAGCTTGGATCCTTCGGGGGAGACCCAGTACTTC
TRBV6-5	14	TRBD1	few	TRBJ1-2	CASSIRQGRYGYTF	TGTGCCAGCAGTATTAGACAGGGACGCTATGGCTACACCTTC
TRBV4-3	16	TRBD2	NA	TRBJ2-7	CASSQGHSGGSYEQYF	TGCGCCAGCAGCCAAGGGCATAGCGGGGGATCCTACGAGCAGTACTTC
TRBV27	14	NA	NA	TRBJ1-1	CASSLRGGDTEAFF	TGTGCCAGCAGTTTGAGGGGAGGGGACACTGAAGCTTTCTTT
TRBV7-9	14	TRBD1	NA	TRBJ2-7	CASSLGQGFYEQYF	TGTGCCAGCAGCTTGGGACAGGGCTTCTACGAGCAGTACTTC
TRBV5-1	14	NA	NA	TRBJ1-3	CASSPTGSGNTIYF	TGCGCCAGCAGCCCTACAGGGAGCGGAAACACCATATATTTT
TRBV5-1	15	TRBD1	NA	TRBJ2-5	CASSPGTGGQETQYF	TGCGCCAGCAGCCCGGGGACAGGGGGCCAAGAGACCCAGTACTTC
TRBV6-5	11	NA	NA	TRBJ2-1	CASGQYNEQFF	TGTGCCAGCGGGCAGTACAATGAGCAGTTCTTC
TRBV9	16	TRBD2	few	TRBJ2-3	CASSVAAGESGDTQYF	TGTGCCAGCAGCGTAGCGGCGGGAGAGTCCGGGGATACGCAGTATTTT
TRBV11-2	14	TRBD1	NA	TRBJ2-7	CASSQDRVVYEQYF	TGTGCCAGCAGTCAGGACAGGGTGGTCTACGAGCAGTACTTC
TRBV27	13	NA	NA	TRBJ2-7	CATSRRGGYEQYF	TGTGCCACCAGCCGGCGAGGGGGCTACGAGCAGTACTTC
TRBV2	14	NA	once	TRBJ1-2	CASNPQASNYGYTF	TGTGCCAGCAATCCACAGGCATCTAACTATGGCTACACCTTC
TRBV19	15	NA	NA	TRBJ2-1	CASKITDSGDNEQFF	TGTGCCAGTAAAATTACGGACTCTGGGGACAATGAGCAGTTCTTC
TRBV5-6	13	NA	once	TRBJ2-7	CASSHPRDYEQYF	TGTGCCAGCAGCCATCCACGGGACTACGAGCAGTACTTC
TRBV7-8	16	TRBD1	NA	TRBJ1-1	CASSLGSSGTVNEAFF	TGTGCCAGCAGCTTAGGCTCGTCCGGGACAGTTAACGAAGCTTTCTTT
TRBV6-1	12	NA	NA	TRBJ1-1	CASTILNTEAFF	TGTGCCAGCACCATTTTGAACACTGAAGCTTTCTTT
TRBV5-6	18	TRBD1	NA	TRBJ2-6	CASSVSGTGDTGANVLTF	TGTGCCAGCAGCGTATCCGGGACAGGGGACACTGGGGCCAACGTCCTGACTTTC
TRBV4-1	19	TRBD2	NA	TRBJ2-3	CASSQEELAGGDSGDTQYF	TGCGCCAGCAGCCAAGAGGAACTAGCGGGGGGGGACTCCGGAGATACGCAGTATTTT
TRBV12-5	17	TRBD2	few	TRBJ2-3	CASGVRTSGKSTDTQYF	TGTGCTAGTGGTGTTCGGACTAGCGGGAAAAGCACAGATACGCAGTATTTT
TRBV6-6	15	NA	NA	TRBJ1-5	CASRNTGRGNQPQHF	TGTGCCAGCAGGAATACAGGGCGCGGCAATCAGCCCCAGCATTTT
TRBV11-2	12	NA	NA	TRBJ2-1	CASSREAGEQFF	TGTGCCAGCAGCCGAGAAGCGGGTGAGCAGTTCTTC
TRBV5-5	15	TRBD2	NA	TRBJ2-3	CASSLIAGEWNTQYF	TGTGCCAGCAGCTTAATAGCGGGAGAATGGAATACGCAGTATTTT
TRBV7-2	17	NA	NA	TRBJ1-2	CASSSNELQPFLYGYTF	TGTGCCAGCAGCTCGAACGAGTTACAGCCATTCCTATATGGCTACACCTTC